A selection of T cell receptor beta chains follows, all from one sample in a study of CXCR3-negative and CXCR3-positive naive CD8 T cells. From its re-call of the 5' RACE reads, TCRdb lists each CDR3 protein once, without DNA. Recorded for this sample: some 120,000 distinct CDR3 sequences. The sequenced material came from naive CXCR3+ CD8+ T cells from blood. All receptors derive from a human donor in good health. Some clones in this sample may be carry-over from other donors' samples. The CDR3 runs from the conserved cysteine through the conserved F or W. The order of the fields is J gene, CDR3 length, V gene, CDR3 protein.

TRBJ2-1 14 TRBV28 CASSPPRGDHEQFF
TRBJ2-7 11 TRBV27 CASSSDYEQYF
TRBJ2-7 15 TRBV28 CASSPWTRETYEQYF
TRBJ1-2 16 TRBV10-3 CATLEIGRPPYYGYTF
TRBJ2-7 15 TRBV28 CASSPRDRVEYEQYF
TRBJ2-7 15 TRBV27 CASRDDYHLPYEQYF
TRBJ2-2 12 TRBV12-3/TRBV12-4 CASTPFGGELFF
TRBJ2-5 15 TRBV15 CATRENQGAEETQYF
TRBJ2-5 16 TRBV4-3 CASSQSSGGAGETQYF
TRBJ1-1 13 TRBV2 CATFEGLYTEAFF
TRBJ2-7 16 TRBV28 CASSLSPGDPAYEQYF
TRBJ2-3 18 TRBV11-1 CASSHTRNRGSFADTQYF
TRBJ2-7 14 TRBV11-1 CASSLVQGTYEQYF
TRBJ1-5 15 TRBV7-8 CASSLDRGGYQPQHF
TRBJ2-1 16 TRBV7-6 CASSFSSRRPYNEQFF
TRBJ2-5 16 TRBV5-4 CASSLVPGATQETQYF
TRBJ2-5 14 TRBV28 CASSADEGEETQYF
TRBJ2-3 15 TRBV29-1 CSVVSGADGTDTQYF
TRBJ2-3 13 TRBV5-1 CASSPRSGDTQYF
TRBJ1-2 16 TRBV4-3 CASSQDGGTGGRGYTF
TRBJ2-1 15 TRBV12-3/TRBV12-4 CASSPLRQNLYEQFF
TRBJ2-7 14 TRBV28 CASSPRDRPYEQYF
TRBJ2-7 13 TRBV12-3/TRBV12-4 CASSPRQFHEQYF
TRBJ2-7 15 TRBV2 CASLTLRPSSYEQYF
TRBJ2-3 14 TRBV24-1 CATSVGYGTDTQYF
TRBJ2-2 15 TRBV28 CASSLASGYTGELFF
TRBJ2-7 18 TRBV5-5 CASSSVLHELVSSYEQYF
TRBJ2-5 17 TRBV7-8 CASSLGMTGLGQENQYF
TRBJ2-5 14 TRBV11-2 CASSLVRIQETQYF
TRBJ2-5 13 TRBV20-1 CSARDYDQETQYF